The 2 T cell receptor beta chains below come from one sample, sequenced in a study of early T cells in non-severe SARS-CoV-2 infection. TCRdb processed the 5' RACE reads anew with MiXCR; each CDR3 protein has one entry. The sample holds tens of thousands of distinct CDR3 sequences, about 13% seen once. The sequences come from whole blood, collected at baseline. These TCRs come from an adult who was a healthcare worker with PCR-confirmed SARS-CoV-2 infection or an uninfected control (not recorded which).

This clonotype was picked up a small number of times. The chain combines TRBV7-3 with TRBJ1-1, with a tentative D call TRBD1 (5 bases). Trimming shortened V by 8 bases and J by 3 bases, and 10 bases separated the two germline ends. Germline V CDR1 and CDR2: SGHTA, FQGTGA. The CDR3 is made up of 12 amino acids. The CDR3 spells CASGGLDTEAFF. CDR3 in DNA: TGTGCCAGCGGGGGGTTGGACACTGAAGCTTTCTTT.

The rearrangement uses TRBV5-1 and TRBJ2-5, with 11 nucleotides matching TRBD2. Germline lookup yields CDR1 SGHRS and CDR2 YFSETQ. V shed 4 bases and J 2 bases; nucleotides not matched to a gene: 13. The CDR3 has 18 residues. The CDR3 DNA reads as TGCGCCAGCAGCAACCACCTAATTAGCGGGAGGGGGCAAGAGACCCAGTACTTC. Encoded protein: CASSNHLISGRGQETQYF.